Sequencing of this TCR beta chain was carried out in a study of PD-1 blockade in classical Hodgkin lymphoma. With 1 base removed from V and 2 bases from J, the gap between germline ends came to 7 bases. CDR3 length: 14 residues. Per the germline V gene, CDR1 is MNHNS and CDR2 is SASEGT. Relapse was seen in all patients after autologous stem cell transplantation, and brentuximab vedotin exposure was variable. The protocol was immunoSEQ multiplex PCR, while the TCRdb copy is restricted to in-frame clones and leaves out a portion. Among more than 25,000 clones listed, 70% to 80% were seen once. The chain carries TRBV6-1 and TRBJ2-3; no clear D. The sample consisted of peripheral blood mononuclear cells (PBMCs), taken before the second cycle of nivolumab. The receptor was isolated from a human donor with classical Hodgkin lymphoma. CDR3 region: CASSEDRATDTQYF. CDR3 nucleotide sequence: TGTGCCAGCAGTGAAGATAGGGCCACAGATACGCAGTATTTT.